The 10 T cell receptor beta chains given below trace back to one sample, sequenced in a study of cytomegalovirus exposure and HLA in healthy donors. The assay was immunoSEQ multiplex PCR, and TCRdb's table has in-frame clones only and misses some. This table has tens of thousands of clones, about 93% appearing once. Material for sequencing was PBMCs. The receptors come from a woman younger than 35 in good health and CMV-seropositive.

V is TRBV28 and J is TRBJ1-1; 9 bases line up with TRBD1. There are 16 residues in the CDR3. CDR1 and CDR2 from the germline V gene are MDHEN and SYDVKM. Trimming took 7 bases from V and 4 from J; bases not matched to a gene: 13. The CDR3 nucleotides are TGTGCCAGCAATCCGAGGCCGGGACAGGGACCCACTGAAGCTTTCTTT. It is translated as CASNPRPGQGPTEAFF.

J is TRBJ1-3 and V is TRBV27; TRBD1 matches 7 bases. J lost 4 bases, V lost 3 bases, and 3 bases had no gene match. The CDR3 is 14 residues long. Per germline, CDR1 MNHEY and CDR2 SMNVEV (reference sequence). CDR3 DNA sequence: TGTGCCAGCAGTTTCCGACAGGGAGGAAACACCATATATTTT. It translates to CASSFRQGGNTIYF.

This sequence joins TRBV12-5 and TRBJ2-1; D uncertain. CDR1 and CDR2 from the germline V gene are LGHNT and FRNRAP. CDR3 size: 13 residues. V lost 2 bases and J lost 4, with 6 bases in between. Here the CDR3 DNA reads TGTGCTAGTGGTTTGATGACTTACAATGAGCAGTTCTTC. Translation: CASGLMTYNEQFF.

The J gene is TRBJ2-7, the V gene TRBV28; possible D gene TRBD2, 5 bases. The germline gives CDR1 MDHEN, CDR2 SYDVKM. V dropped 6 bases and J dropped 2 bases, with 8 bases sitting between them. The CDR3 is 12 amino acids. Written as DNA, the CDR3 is TGTGCCAGCAGCTCCGGGGCCTACGAGCAGTACTTC. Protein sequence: CASSSGAYEQYF.

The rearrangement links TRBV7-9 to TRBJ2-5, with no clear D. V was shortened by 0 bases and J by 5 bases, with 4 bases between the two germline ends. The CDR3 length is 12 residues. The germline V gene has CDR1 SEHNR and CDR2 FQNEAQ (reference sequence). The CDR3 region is CASSLAEETQYF. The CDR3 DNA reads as TGTGCCAGCAGCTTAGCTGAGGAGACCCAGTACTTC.

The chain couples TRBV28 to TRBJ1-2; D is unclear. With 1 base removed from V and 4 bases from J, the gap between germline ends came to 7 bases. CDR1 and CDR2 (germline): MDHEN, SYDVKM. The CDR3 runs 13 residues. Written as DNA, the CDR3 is TGTGCCAGCAGTTTATACACCGCCTATGGCTACACCTTC. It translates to CASSLYTAYGYTF.

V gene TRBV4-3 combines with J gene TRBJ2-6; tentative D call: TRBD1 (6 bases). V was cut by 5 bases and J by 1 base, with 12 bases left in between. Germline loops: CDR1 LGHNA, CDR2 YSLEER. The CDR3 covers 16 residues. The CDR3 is CASSIRTESGANVLTF. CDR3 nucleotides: TGCGCCAGCAGCATACGGACAGAGTCTGGGGCCAACGTCCTGACTTTC.

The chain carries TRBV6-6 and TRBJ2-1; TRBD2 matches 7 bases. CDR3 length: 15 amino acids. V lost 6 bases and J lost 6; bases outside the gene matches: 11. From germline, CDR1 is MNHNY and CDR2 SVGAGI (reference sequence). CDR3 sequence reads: CASREGREMGNEQFF. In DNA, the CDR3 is TGTGCCAGCAGGGAGGGGCGGGAGATGGGCAATGAGCAGTTCTTC.

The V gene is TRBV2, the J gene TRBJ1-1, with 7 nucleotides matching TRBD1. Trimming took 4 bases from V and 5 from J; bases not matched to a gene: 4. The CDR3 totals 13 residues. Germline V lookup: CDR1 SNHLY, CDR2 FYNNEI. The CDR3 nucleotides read TGTGCCAGCAGTGGAGGACAGGTGACTGAAGCTTTCTTT. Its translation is CASSGGQVTEAFF.

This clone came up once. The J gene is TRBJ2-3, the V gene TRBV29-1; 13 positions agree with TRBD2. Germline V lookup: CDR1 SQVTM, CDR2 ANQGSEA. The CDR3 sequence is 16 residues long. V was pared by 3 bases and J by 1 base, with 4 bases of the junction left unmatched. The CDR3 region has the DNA TGCAGCGTTGATGGGACTAGCGGGGCCCGCACAGATACGCAGTATTTT. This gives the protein CSVDGTSGARTDTQYF.